This T cell receptor beta chain stems from a study of metastatic and nonmetastatic thyroid tumors. Not a single patient had been given any form of treatment at any point before undergoing thyroid surgery. The CDR3 sequence is 16 residues long. From germline, CDR1 is DFQATT and CDR2 SNEGSKA (reference sequence). V shed 3 bases, J shed 6 bases, and the junction held 15 bases outside the gene matches. TCRdb called clones again from the PCR reads with MiXCR. This table has about 19,000 clones, about 25% appearing once. The chain joins TRBV20-1 to TRBJ2-5; TRBD1 matches at 8 bases. Sample: blood. The sequence derives from a male donor with papillary thyroid cancer or a benign thyroid nodule (not recorded which). Some clones in this sample may be carry-over from other donors' samples. The CDR3 DNA is TGCAGTGCTAGTCCCAATCCAGGGGGCGCGGCGAAGACCCAGTACTTC. The encoded protein is CSASPNPGGAAKTQYF.